This T cell receptor beta chain stems from a study of T-cell reconstitution after alpha-beta-depleted transplantation in children. Germline CDR1 reads MNHEY; CDR2 reads SVGAGI. V was cut by 7 bases and J by 4 bases, with 16 bases left in between. CDR3 length: 14 residues. Preparation of the TCRbeta library was carried out with unique molecular identifiers. TCRdb processed the PCR reads anew with MiXCR; each CDR3 protein has one entry. The table lists 450,000 to 600,000 distinct CDR3 sequences, 32% of them singletons. This rearrangement joins TRBV6-5 to TRBJ1-1, with D perhaps TRBD1 (6 bases). Source: PBMCs from the stem cell graft donor, taken from the stem cell graft. This receptor was identified in a human donor who donated a stem cell graft to a child with aplastic anemia. CDR3: CASTFGQGFTEAFF. The CDR3 DNA sequence: TGTGCCAGCACTTTCGGCCAGGGGTTCACTGAAGCTTTCTTT.